The clone carrying this T cell receptor (beta chain) was counted between two and nine times. Antigen: not known. The sample is drawn from a study of response to subunit inactivated influenza vaccine. Findings and limits, study-wide: The authors suggested that every seasonal influenza vaccination recruits few new T cells.

CDR3 size: 14 residues. CDR1 and CDR2 (germline): SGHAT, FQDESV (reference sequence). V shed 0 bases and J shed 5 bases, with 9 bases lying between them. Using its own MiXCR run on the RT-PCR reads, TCRdb lists one record per CDR3 protein. The sample has 550,000 to 800,000 distinct CDR3 sequences, around 16% seen once. This material consisted of PBMCs from blood, taken 11 to 12 days after vaccination. This TCR was sampled from a man aged 50 to 60 who received an inactivated influenza vaccine. The chain recombines TRBV11-1 with TRBJ2-3; D uncertain. CDR3 amino acids: CASSLALDGDTQYF. CDR3 DNA sequence: TGTGCCAGCAGCTTAGCCCTAGACGGAGATACGCAGTATTTT. Based on the CDR3 plus reference TRBV11-1 and TRBJ2-3, the full variable domain is EAEVAQSPRYKITEKSQAVAFWCDPISGHATLYWYRQILGQGPELLVQFQDESVVDDSQLPKDRFSAERLKGVDSTLKIQPAELGDSAMYLCASSLALDGDTQYFGPGTRLTVL.